This section outlines one TCR beta chain sequence together with its context. The antigen remains undetermined. This entry comes from a study of cytomegalovirus exposure and HLA in healthy donors. Study-wide findings and caveats: Being productive about 90% or about 30% of the time was typical of most TCR beta V segments in an earlier analysis.

Germline trimming cut 6 bases from V and 2 bases from J; bases unmatched to any gene: 10. This CDR3 region has 16 residues. Germline V gene lookup returns CDR1 SNHLY and CDR2 FYNNEI. PCR amplification relied on 60 Vbeta primers (plus 13 Jbeta primers). In the authors' methods: In a later analysis, 8.5 million to 14 million of 75 million to 85 million unique beta chains occurred in at least two donors. Assay used: immunoSEQ multiplex PCR; TCRdb lists only in-frame clones, some missing. That table supplies the V and J calls and clone size; D and trimming were determined from the DNA. The sample carries some 150,000 clones, approximately 80% recorded once.

The V and J genes are TRBV2 and TRBJ2-3, with 8 bases identical to TRBD2. The clonotype was recovered from a man aged 40-49 years in good health and CMV-seronegative. The sequenced sample was PBMCs. The CDR3 nucleotides read TGTGCCAGCAGGAATCCGGGACTAGGGGACACAGATACGCAGTATTTT. Its protein is CASRNPGLGDTDTQYF. The variable domain in full, with the rest retrieved from reference TRBV2 and TRBJ2-3, is EPEVTQTPSHQVTQMGQEVILRCVPISNHLYFYWYRQILGQKVEFLVSFYNNEISEKSEIFDDQFSVERPDGSNFTLKIRSTKLEDSAMYFCASRNPGLGDTDTQYFGPGTRLTVL.